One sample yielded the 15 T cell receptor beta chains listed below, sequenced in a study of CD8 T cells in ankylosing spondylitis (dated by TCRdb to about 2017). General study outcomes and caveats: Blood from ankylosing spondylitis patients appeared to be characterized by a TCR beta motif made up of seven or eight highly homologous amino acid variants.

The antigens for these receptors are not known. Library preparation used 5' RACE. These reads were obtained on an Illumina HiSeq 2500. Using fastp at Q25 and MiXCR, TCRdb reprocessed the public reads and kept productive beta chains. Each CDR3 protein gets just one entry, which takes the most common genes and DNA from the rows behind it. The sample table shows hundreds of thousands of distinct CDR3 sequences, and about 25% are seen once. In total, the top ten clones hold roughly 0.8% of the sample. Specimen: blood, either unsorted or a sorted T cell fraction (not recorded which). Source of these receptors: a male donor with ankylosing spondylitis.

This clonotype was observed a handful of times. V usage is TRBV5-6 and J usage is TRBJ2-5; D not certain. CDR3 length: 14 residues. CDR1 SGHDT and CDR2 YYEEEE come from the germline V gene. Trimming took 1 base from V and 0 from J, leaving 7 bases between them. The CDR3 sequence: CASSLIQNQETQYF. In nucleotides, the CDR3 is TGTGCCAGCAGCTTGATACAGAACCAAGAGACCCAGTACTTC. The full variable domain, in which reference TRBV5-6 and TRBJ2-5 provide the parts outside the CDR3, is DAGVTQSPTHLIKTRGQQVTLRCSPKSGHDTVSWYQQALGQGPQFIFQYYEEEERQRGNFPDRFSGHQFPNYSSELNVNALLLGDSALYLCASSLIQNQETQYFGPGTRLLVL.

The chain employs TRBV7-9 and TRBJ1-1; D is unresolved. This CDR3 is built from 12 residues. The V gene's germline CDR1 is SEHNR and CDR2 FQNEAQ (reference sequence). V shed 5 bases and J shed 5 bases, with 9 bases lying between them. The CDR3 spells CASSRGLTEAFF. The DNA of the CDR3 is TGTGCCAGCAGCCGCGGATTAACTGAAGCTTTCTTT. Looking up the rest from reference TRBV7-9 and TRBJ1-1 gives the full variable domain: DTGVSQNPRHKITKRGQNVTFRCDPISEHNRLYWYRQTLGQGPEFLTYFQNEAQLEKSRLLSDRFSAERPKGSFSTLEIQRTEQGDSAMYLCASSRGLTEAFFGQGTRLTVV.

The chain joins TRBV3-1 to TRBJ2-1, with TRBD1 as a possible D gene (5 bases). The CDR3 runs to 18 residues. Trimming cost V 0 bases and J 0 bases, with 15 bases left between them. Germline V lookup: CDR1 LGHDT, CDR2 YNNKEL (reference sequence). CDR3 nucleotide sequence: TGTGCCAGCAGCCAAGATCTAAGCTGGGGCGGCTCCTACAATGAGCAGTTCTTC. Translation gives CASSQDLSWGGSYNEQFF.

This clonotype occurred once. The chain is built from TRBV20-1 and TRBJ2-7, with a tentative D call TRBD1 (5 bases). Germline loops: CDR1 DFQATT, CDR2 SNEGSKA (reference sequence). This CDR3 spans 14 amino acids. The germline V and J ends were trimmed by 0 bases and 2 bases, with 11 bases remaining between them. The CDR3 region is CSARDPTGTYEQYF. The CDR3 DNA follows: TGCAGTGCTAGAGACCCCACAGGCACCTACGAGCAGTACTTC.

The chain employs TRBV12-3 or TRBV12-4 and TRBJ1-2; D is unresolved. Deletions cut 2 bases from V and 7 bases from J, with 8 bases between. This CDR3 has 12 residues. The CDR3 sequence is CASSLTGLGYTF. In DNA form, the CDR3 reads TGTGCCAGCAGTTTAACTGGGCTTGGCTACACCTTC.

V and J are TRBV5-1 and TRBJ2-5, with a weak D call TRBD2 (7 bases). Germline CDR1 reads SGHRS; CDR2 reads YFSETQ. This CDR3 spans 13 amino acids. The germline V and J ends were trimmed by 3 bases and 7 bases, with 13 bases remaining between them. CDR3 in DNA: TGCGCCAGCAGCTATGGGGGGGCTGGGACCCAGTACTTC. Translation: CASSYGGAGTQYF.

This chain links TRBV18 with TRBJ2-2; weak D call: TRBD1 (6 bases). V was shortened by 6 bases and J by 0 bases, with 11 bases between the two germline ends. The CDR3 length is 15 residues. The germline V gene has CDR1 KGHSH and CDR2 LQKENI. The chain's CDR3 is CASSGQLPNTGELFF. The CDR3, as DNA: TGTGCCAGCTCCGGACAGCTTCCGAACACCGGGGAGCTGTTTTTT.

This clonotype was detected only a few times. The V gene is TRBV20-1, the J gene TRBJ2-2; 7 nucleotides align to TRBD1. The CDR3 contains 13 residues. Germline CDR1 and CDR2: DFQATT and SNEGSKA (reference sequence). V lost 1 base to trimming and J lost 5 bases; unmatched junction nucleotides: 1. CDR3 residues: CSARATGTGELFF. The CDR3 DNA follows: TGCAGTGCTAGAGCGACAGGGACCGGGGAGCTGTTTTTT.

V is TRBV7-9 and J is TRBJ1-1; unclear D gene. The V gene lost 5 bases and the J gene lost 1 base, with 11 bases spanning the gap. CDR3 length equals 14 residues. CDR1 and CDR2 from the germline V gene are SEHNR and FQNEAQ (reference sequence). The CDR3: CASSPGRGNTEAFF. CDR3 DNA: TGTGCCAGCAGCCCGGGCCGGGGGAACACTGAAGCTTTCTTT.

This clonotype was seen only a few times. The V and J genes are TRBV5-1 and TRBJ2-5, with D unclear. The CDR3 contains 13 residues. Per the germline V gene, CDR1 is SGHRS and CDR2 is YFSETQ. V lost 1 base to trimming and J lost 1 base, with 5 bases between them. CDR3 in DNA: TGCGCCAGCAGCTTGTCGCCCCAAGAGACCCAGTACTTC. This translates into CASSLSPQETQYF.

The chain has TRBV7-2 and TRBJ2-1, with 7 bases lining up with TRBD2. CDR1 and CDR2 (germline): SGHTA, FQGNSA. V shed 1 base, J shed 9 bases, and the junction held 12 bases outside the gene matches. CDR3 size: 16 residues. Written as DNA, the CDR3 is TGTGCCAGCAGCTTAGATTGGACTAGGGACTCCATTGAGCAGTTCTTC. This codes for CASSLDWTRDSIEQFF.

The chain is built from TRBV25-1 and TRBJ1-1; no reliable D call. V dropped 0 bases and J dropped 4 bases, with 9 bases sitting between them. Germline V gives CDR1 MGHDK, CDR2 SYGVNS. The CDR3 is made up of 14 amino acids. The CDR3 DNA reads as TGTGCCAGCAGTGAATATGCAGGAGGCACTGAAGCTTTCTTT. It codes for CASSEYAGGTEAFF.

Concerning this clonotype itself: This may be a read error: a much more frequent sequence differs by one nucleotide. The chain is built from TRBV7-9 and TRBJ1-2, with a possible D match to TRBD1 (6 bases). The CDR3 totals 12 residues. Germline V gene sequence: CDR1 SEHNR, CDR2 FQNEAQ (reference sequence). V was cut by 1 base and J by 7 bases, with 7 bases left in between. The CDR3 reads CASSLDRAGYTF. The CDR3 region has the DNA TGTGCCAGCAGCTTAGACAGGGCTGGCTACACCTTC.

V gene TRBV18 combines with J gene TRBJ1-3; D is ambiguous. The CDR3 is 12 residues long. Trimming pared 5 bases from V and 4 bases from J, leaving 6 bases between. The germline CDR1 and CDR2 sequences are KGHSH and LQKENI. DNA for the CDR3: TGTGCCAGCTCAGATACAGGAAACACCATATATTTT. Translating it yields CASSDTGNTIYF. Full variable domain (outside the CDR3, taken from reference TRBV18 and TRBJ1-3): NAGVMQNPRHLVRRRGQEARLRCSPMKGHSHVYWYRQLPEEGLKFMVYLQKENIIDESGMPKERFSAEFPKEGPSILRIQQVVRGDSAAYFCASSDTGNTIYFGEGSWLTVV.

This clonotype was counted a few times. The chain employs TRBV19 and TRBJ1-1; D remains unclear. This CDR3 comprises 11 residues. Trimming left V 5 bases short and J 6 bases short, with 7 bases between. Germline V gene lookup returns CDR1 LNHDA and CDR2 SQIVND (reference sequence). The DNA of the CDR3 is TGTGCCAGTAGTTTAGCAGCTGAAGCTTTCTTT. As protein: CASSLAAEAFF.